This T cell receptor beta chain was captured by sequencing in a study of shared clonotypes between healthy human individuals. V was clipped by 0 bases and J by 5 bases, with 10 bases between them. This CDR3 has 15 residues. CDR1 is LNHDA, CDR2 SQIVND, per germline (reference sequence). The deep-level immunoSEQ assay was used. Each subset's genomic DNA was shared equally among a number of immunoSEQ plates. Assay used: immunoSEQ multiplex PCR; TCRdb lists only in-frame clones, some missing. This table holds 2,500,000 or so clones, around 94% found once. Sequencing was done on a sample of naive CD4+ T cells sorted from blood. Subset indicated: CD45RA+ positively selected. The TCR sequence derives from a young man in good health. The gene calls are TRBV19 and TRBJ2-2; D is undetermined. CDR3: CASSIDQQLTGELFF. The CDR3 bases are TGTGCCAGTAGTATAGATCAGCAGCTGACCGGGGAGCTGTTTTTT.